The text below deals with one T cell receptor beta chain. Only one count was recorded for this clone. Its cognate antigen has yet to be identified. No much larger clone exists at a distance of one base, and base qualities are not known. The source of the sample is a study of cytomegalovirus exposure and HLA in healthy donors (dated by TCRdb to 2017 to 2019). In terms of the full investigation: An earlier analysis of about 560 of the donors reported approximately 260 Gb of sequence data and roughly 120 million unique TCR beta sequences obtained from around 180 million T cells. Roughly 300 gigabases of sequencing data and around 85 million unique TCR sequences made up an early release that covered 500 to 650 HLA-typed donors. Among the approximately 400 genotyped donors, approximately 76% belonged to the genetic ancestry cluster associated with self-reported Caucasian donors. The study aimed to test whether cataloging public T cell receptors could reveal signatures of past pathogen exposure. The study used immunosequencing to profile the T cell repertoires of several hundred subjects and linked those repertoires to cytomegalovirus serostatus. A separate validation cohort of approximately 120 different subjects was used in addition to the roughly 670-subject first cohort. To predict cytomegalovirus infection status, the study brought together high-throughput TCR immunosequencing, statistical association of individual TCRs with disease status, and machine learning. In a later analysis, previously published TCR beta repertoires from 550 to 700 donors were re-analyzed and high-resolution HLA genotyping was added so that TCR occurrence patterns could be studied. Rather than using new phenotypic data, the later analysis identified candidate immune exposures from TCR beta sequences and from how often those sequences occurred across donors. An earlier analysis of about 600 of the donors used high-throughput TCR beta sequencing to judge whether each TCR beta V gene segment behaved as functional or pseudogenic. Donor age, sex, ethnicity and CMV serostatus were collected together with the repertoire data. A later genetic analysis took genome-wide SNP genotypes for about 65% of the 666 donors and used that subset as a discovery cohort. Every repertoire in the discovery cohort had been generated on one and the same sequencing platform. HLA typing covered class I and class II loci at four-digit resolution. The number of typed donors differed by locus: about 620-640 for A, B, C, DRB1 and DQB1; 500 to 550 for DQA1; approximately 600 for DPA1; and about 450 for DPB1. Several DR-DQ haplotypes were handled as single units for association and clustering, since linkage in the cohort was strong. Among a few hundred genotyped donors of the cohort, an average of approximately 250,000 unique TCR beta nucleotide sequences were sequenced per donor, roughly 20% of them non-productive. Overall study results and their limits: A later analysis found that TCR association rates varied across HLA loci, with DRB1 alleles showing the most associated TCRs and HLA-C alleles the fewest. Several of the top co-occurrence clusters appeared to be linked to parvovirus B19, influenza, CMV and Epstein-Barr virus, according to a later analysis. In a later analysis, most CMV-associated TCR beta chains were found to appear HLA-restricted, with HLA associations seemingly driven largely by CMV exposure. When HLA alleles, especially DR and DQ, strongly co-occurred, TCR associations were difficult to assign to individual alleles. Because counts were too low, around 17 rarely observed V segments, including chromosome 9 orphons, were left out of the earlier analysis of 500 to 750 of the donors. Only TCR beta chains were sequenced in this cohort, and the absence of alpha or paired-chain data limited detectable features. In an earlier analysis of around 600 of the donors, most TCR beta V segments appeared in productive rearrangements about 90% or about 30% of the time, broadly matching IMGT annotations. In vitro tests confirmed that a few of the cytomegalovirus-associated TCR beta chains recognize cytomegalovirus antigens. In both the original and validation cohorts, the classifier was reported to diagnose cytomegalovirus status with high specificity and sensitivity. A cluster of highly shared sequence variants was judged likely to represent a technical artifact of the sequencing pipeline. Compared with equally common non-associated chains, HLA-associated TCR beta chains in a later analysis were more clonally expanded and had lower generation probabilities. Correlated functional status among segregating V segments might reflect linkage disequilibrium, but an unknown experimental factor could not be ruled out. Presence/absence analyses assumed roughly uniform sequencing depth across donors, an assumption that may not hold. Across donors, most TCR sequences were observed very rarely, whereas some public TCRs were present in many individuals. A further reported finding was that TCR beta sequences accurately predicted the HLA-A and HLA-B alleles for most subjects in the first cohort. Compared with the approximately 670-donor mean, donors in an Asian-associated ancestry cluster had fewer N-insertions in productive TCRs, according to a later genetic analysis. It was suggested by the authors that the approach could potentially be generalized to other disease states and immunological phenotypes. The only immune exposure information available for the cohort was CMV serostatus. V-gene and J-gene trimming of TCR beta chains was associated with a missense DCLRE1C variant in a later genetic analysis, and the association was replicated in an independent cohort. Some IMGT-functional V segments, including TRBV6-2 and TRBV6-3, could not be distinguished by the 87-base-pair reads and were therefore excluded. HLA typing was unavailable for some donors at each locus, so association tests used only the typed subset. The study listed 150 to 200 TCR beta chains as associated with cytomegalovirus. Specific HLA alleles were associated with more than 15,000 TCR beta sequences at a false discovery rate of 0.05 in a later analysis.

The CDR3 holds 13 amino acids from the cysteine to the phenylalanine. Only the CDR3 DNA stays, 39 bases, in frame from base 1. CDR1 and CDR2, per the germline V gene, are MGHRA and YSYEKL. The V and J ends are trimmed by 9 bases and 5 bases, leaving 16 bases between them. The cohort consisted of 600 to 700 healthy bone marrow donors. Cohort members were all nominally healthy when sampled, although unrecorded immune exposures were likely present. The donor tested CMV seropositive, placing the donor among the approximately 310 seropositive members of the cohort. Each donor provided a peripheral blood sample, and peripheral blood mononuclear cells were used for TCR beta sequencing. The Qiagen DNeasy Blood Extraction Kit was used to extract genomic DNA from the blood cell samples. The library relied on the immunoSEQ multiplex PCR assay. The multiplex PCR relied on a mix of 60 forward primers for TCR Vbeta segments and 13 reverse primers for TCR Jbeta segments. The CDR3 region of rearranged TCR beta genes was amplified from genomic DNA with a multiplex PCR assay. The amplified TCR beta libraries were sequenced on the Illumina HiSeq System as 87-base-pair reads. In the source study's methods: Across the 700 or so repertoires, a later analysis counted 78 million or so unique TCR beta chains, roughly 11 million of which were shared by at least two donors. Raw reads were error-corrected and collapsed into unique sequences by a nearest-neighbor algorithm in which closely related sequences were merged to remove PCR and sequencing errors. CDR3 sequences were aligned to IMGT reference sequences to assign V, D and J gene segments. Each retained sequence needed at least a six-nucleotide match to both a V gene segment and a J gene segment. Rearrangements were called productive when the CDR3 lacked stop codons and stayed in frame with V and J; all others were non-productive. CDR3 was defined by IMGT convention, running from the second conserved V-encoded cysteine to the conserved J-encoded phenylalanine. The earlier analysis of some 540 of the donors excluded any sequence lacking an unambiguous match to a single V gene segment. In an earlier analysis of 587 of the donors, V segments were called functional above 56.7% productive rearrangements and were called segregating when the between-donor standard deviation exceeded 5%. A statistical classification framework was built to diagnose cytomegalovirus status from the catalog of TCR beta chain sequences. V and J gene assignment, in a later analysis, came from comparing TCR nucleotide sequences with IMGT/GENE-DB human TR gene sequences. Using the TCRdist pipeline, a later analysis assigned CDR3 sequences along with most-parsimonious VDJ recombination scenarios. In a later analysis, every TCR beta chain was defined by the combination of its CDR3 amino acid sequence and its V-gene family, and reads without a unique V-gene family were dropped. In a later analysis, around 650 highly shared, low-generation-probability nucleotide sequences were removed to address suspected cross-contamination and a sequencing artifact. In a later analysis, a clonal expansion index was calculated for each public chain from normalized within-repertoire ranks of inferred template counts. Generation probabilities in a later analysis came from a VDJ recombination model fitted to out-of-frame rearrangements, and those results were checked against IGoR. In a later analysis, TCR-TCR, TCR-HLA and TCR-CMV co-occurrence was scored with hypergeometric tests, and a repertoire-size bias correction was applied to TCR pairs. A later analysis estimated false discovery rates by permuting HLA or CMV assignments 20 times. In a later analysis, co-occurring TCRs were grouped using DBSCAN, and TCRdist sequence similarity was added for clustering within HLA-allele-positive subsets. Co-occurrence clustering excluded repertoires with fewer than 30,000 or more than 120,000 public chains, plus five with anomalous nucleotide sharing. The table was pulled from immuneACCESS by TCRdb, which kept in-frame rearrangements only. Such tables lose some clones; where checked, under half of the loss comes from unresolved V genes, and the rest has no known cause. V, J and clone size reflect that table, while D and trimming were determined from the DNA. Recorded for this sample are about 200,000 clones; less than 85% of them occurred a single time. 1.5% of the sample belongs to the ten largest clones.

Sequencing used PBMCs. The sequence was obtained from a girl between 5 and 17 years old in good health and CMV-seropositive. The sequence links TRBV4-1 to TRBJ1-2; there is no confident call for the D gene. The DNA sequence is as follows: TGCGCCAGTCATCGGGAAGCGCCGTATGGCTACACCTTC. It translates to CASHREAPYGYTF.